This T cell receptor beta chain was observed in a study of CD4 T cells in relation to SARS-CoV-2 and coronaviruses. V dropped 0 bases and J dropped 2 bases, with 8 bases sitting between them. Germline V gene lookup returns CDR1 MRHNA and CDR2 SNTAGT. The CDR3 covers 15 residues. Clones were read by immunoSEQ multiplex PCR, and TCRdb kept only the in-frame ones, dropping some. The sample consists of about 26,000 clones, 73% of them appearing once. Remarks on this clone: Its antigen is not known.

The unexposed donors gave CD4+ T cells in about 2011-2019, prior to COVID-19. CD4+ T cells were isolated from the cells after 10 days of culture. Cells permitting, SARS-CoV-2 S/N and four cold-coronavirus spikes were tested on unexposed-donor CD4+ T cells. The sequenced material came from CD4+ T cells from PBMCs, cultured in vitro. The chain couples TRBV6-4 to TRBJ2-1; the D gene could be TRBD1 or TRBD2 (5 bases each). This TCR derives from a human donor in good health. CDR3 region: CASSDSGTPYNEQFF. CDR3 DNA: TGTGCCAGCAGTGACTCGGGGACCCCCTACAATGAGCAGTTCTTC.